These T cell receptor beta chains were read from a single sample in a study of blood T cell repertoires in COVID-19. Only in-frame clones appear in the TCRdb table, and some are missing; sequencing was by immunoSEQ multiplex PCR. The repertoire holds roughly 100,000 clones, 80% to 95% seen once, with 3% to 4.5% in the top ten. The sequencing input was peripheral blood. The receptors come from a woman aged 45-65 years in a cohort sampled during active COVID-19. The CDR3 runs from the conserved cysteine through the conserved F or W. The order of the fields is J gene, V gene, clone size, D gene, CDR3 length, CDR3 DNA, CDR3 protein. D genes are given only for firm matches. Not every row has a clone size; where given, it reads once, few, many or a size class.

TRBJ2-7,TRBV5-4,.,TRBD2,16,TGTGCCAGCAGCCTCCAGTCCTTGGGACTAGTTTACGAGCAGTACTTC,CASSLQSLGLVYEQYF
TRBJ2-1,TRBV19,.,TRBD1,16,TGTGCCAGTAGTAAAACGACAGGGGTTACCTACAATGAGCAGTTCTTC,CASSKTTGVTYNEQFF
TRBJ2-1,TRBV5-5,.,TRBD1,14,TGTGCCAGCAGCACTGGGACAGGGTACAATGAGCAGTTCTTC,CASSTGTGYNEQFF
TRBJ1-1,TRBV11-2,.,TRBD1,15,TGTGCCAGCAGTTTTTGGGGAGACAGGGGCACTGAAGCTTTCTTT,CASSFWGDRGTEAFF
TRBJ2-7,TRBV4-2,.,TRBD2,16,TGTGCCAGCAGCCATACCGGGACTAGCGGGGCGTACGAGCAGTACTTC,CASSHTGTSGAYEQYF
TRBJ2-1,TRBV18,.,.,17,TGTGCCAGCTCACCAGATCGGAGAACTAGCTCCTACAATGAGCAGTTCTTC,CASSPDRRTSSYNEQFF
TRBJ2-5,TRBV5-1,.,.,15,TGCGCCAGCAGCAAAGGCGGGGACCCTAAAGAGACCCAGTACTTC,CASSKGGDPKETQYF
TRBJ1-5,TRBV6-5,once,TRBD1,14,TGTGCCAGCAGAGAGGGACAGGGGTATCAGCCCCAGCATTTT,CASREGQGYQPQHF
TRBJ2-2,TRBV25-1,.,.,15,TGTGCCAGCAGTGACCGTCACAGAAACACCGGGGAGCTGTTTTTT,CASSDRHRNTGELFF
TRBJ2-7,TRBV25-1,.,TRBD1,12,TGTGCCAGCAGGACAGGGTTCTACGAGCAGTACTTC,CASRTGFYEQYF
TRBJ1-3,TRBV30,.,.,15,TGTGCCTGGAGTCGCCCGGGATTCTCTGGAAACACCATATATTTT,CAWSRPGFSGNTIYF
TRBJ2-6,TRBV2,.,.,14,TGTGCCAGCAGGACGGGCTCTGGGGCCAACGTCCTGACTTTC,CASRTGSGANVLTF
TRBJ2-7,TRBV7-8,.,.,13,TGTGCCAGCAGACGGGATACCTTCTACGAGCAGTACTTC,CASRRDTFYEQYF
TRBJ1-5,TRBV28,.,TRBD1,15,TGTGCCAGCAGTTGGAGACAGGGGATTAATCAGCCCCAGCATTTT,CASSWRQGINQPQHF
TRBJ2-7,TRBV21-1,.,.,17,TGTGCCAGCAGCAAAGGAAGCGGGACAGGGGAGTCCTACGAGCAGTACTTC,CASSKGSGTGESYEQYF
TRBJ1-2,TRBV3-1/TRBV3-2,.,TRBD1,15,TGTGCCAGCAGCCAGCGACCGGGACAGGGCTCTGGCTACACCTTC,CASSQRPGQGSGYTF
TRBJ2-1,TRBV19,once,TRBD2,14,TGTGCCAGTAGTCTACTAGCGGGGGTAAATGAGCAGTTCTTC,CASSLLAGVNEQFF
TRBJ1-5,TRBV30,.,.,13,TGTGCCTGGAGTGCCAGACAGAATCAGCCCCAGCATTTT,CAWSARQNQPQHF
TRBJ2-7,TRBV11-3,.,.,14,TGTGCCAGCAGCTCCGACAGTCTTTTCTACGAGCAGTACTTC,CASSSDSLFYEQYF
TRBJ1-5,TRBV12-1,once,.,14,TGTGCCAGCAGCCCACAGGGGCACAATCAGCCCCAGCATTTT,CASSPQGHNQPQHF
TRBJ1-1,TRBV7-9,.,.,14,TGTGCCAGCAGCCCCCCCCGGACAGCCCCCAGAGCTTTCTTT,CASSPPRTAPRAFF
TRBJ1-5,TRBV6-6,.,.,14,TGTGCCAGCATGGTAACAGGCTACAATCAGCCCCAGCATTTT,CASMVTGYNQPQHF
TRBJ2-5,TRBV5-1,.,.,12,TGCGCCAGCAGCTTGTTCGGGGAGACCCAGTACTTC,CASSLFGETQYF
TRBJ1-1,TRBV5-4,.,.,15,TGTGCCAGCAGCCCCGGGGGGGCCGGGAACACTGAAGCTTTCTTT,CASSPGGAGNTEAFF
TRBJ2-7,TRBV10-3,once,.,14,TGTGCCATTCGAGGGGACACGAGCTCCTACGAGCAGTACTTC,CAIRGDTSSYEQYF
TRBJ2-7,TRBV6-5,.,TRBD1,14,TGTGCCAGCACCCTGCAGGACAGGGGTTACGAGCAGTACTTC,CASTLQDRGYEQYF
TRBJ1-2,TRBV5-4,.,.,14,TGTGCCAGCAGCGCCGCTGGGCTGCGCTATGGCTACACCTTC,CASSAAGLRYGYTF
TRBJ1-5,TRBV4-1,.,.,14,TGCGCCAGCAGCCATGGACAGAGCAATCAGCCCCAGCATTTT,CASSHGQSNQPQHF
TRBJ2-2,TRBV24-1,once,TRBD1,16,TGTGCCACCAGTGACCGGACAGGGAGTAACACCGGGGAGCTGTTTTTT,CATSDRTGSNTGELFF
TRBJ2-3,TRBV11-3,.,.,15,TGTGCCAGCAGCCGAGGGACTTCTAGCACAGATACGCAGTATTTT,CASSRGTSSTDTQYF
TRBJ1-3,TRBV19,.,.,13,TGTGCCAGTTCCAACAGGGACGCGTACACCATATATTTT,CASSNRDAYTIYF
TRBJ2-5,TRBV19,.,.,13,TGTGCCAGTACGGACAGAGGGAAGGAGACCCAGTACTTC,CASTDRGKETQYF
TRBJ2-7,TRBV11-2,.,.,12,TGTGCCAGCAGCTCAGACGACAGCGAGCAGTACTTC,CASSSDDSEQYF
TRBJ1-4,TRBV5-4,.,TRBD1,15,TGTGCCAGCAGCTTTGGTGGGACAGCGAATGAAAAACTGTTTTTT,CASSFGGTANEKLFF
TRBJ2-1,TRBV6-5,.,.,14,TGTGCCAGCAGTTACTCGCGTAGCTACAATGAGCAGTTCTTC,CASSYSRSYNEQFF
TRBJ2-3,TRBV14,once,.,17,TGTGCCAGCAGCCCAAGAAAGGACACCTACGGCACAGATACGCAGTATTTT,CASSPRKDTYGTDTQYF
TRBJ2-7,TRBV2,.,TRBD1,14,TGTGCCAGCAGTCCCGGGACAGGGACCTACGAGCAGTACTTC,CASSPGTGTYEQYF
TRBJ1-6,TRBV10-3,few,TRBD1,13,TGTGCCATCAGGGACAGGGACAGTTCACCCCTCCACTTT,CAIRDRDSSPLHF
TRBJ2-1,TRBV30,.,TRBD2,15,TGTGCCTGGAGTGTAGTAAGCGGGGGACTCAATGAGCAGTTCTTC,CAWSVVSGGLNEQFF
TRBJ1-4,TRBV2,.,.,19,TGTGCCAGCAGTGGAATCCCTGGGGGGGAGATTACAACTAATGAAAAACTGTTTTTT,CASSGIPGGEITTNEKLFF
TRBJ1-1,TRBV5-1,.,.,15,TGCGCCAGCAGCTCGTCGCGACGGGGGGAAACTGAAGCTTTCTTT,CASSSSRRGETEAFF
TRBJ2-2,TRBV24-1,.,.,15,TGTGCCACCAGTGATCGCGTCGGCGGGACCGGGGAGCTGTTTTTT,CATSDRVGGTGELFF
TRBJ2-1,TRBV12-5,.,TRBD2,18,TGTGCTAGTGGTTTCAGATCGGGACTAGCGGGAGGAAGGGGTGAGCAGTTCTTC,CASGFRSGLAGGRGEQFF
TRBJ2-7,TRBV10-3,.,TRBD1,15,TGTGCCACCCGACCCGGGACAGGGGTAATCTACGAGCAGTACTTC,CATRPGTGVIYEQYF
TRBJ1-6,TRBV2,.,TRBD1,15,TGTGCCAGCTACCCCTTTAACAGGGGTAATTCACCCCTCCACTTT,CASYPFNRGNSPLHF
TRBJ2-3,TRBV11-2,.,TRBD2,17,TGTGCCAGCAGCTCCTTGGGGACTAGCGGTGTATCAGATACGCAGTATTTT,CASSSLGTSGVSDTQYF